This TCR beta chain was sequenced for a study of shared clonotypes between healthy human individuals. Study-level results: Non-shared clonotypes displayed generation probabilities falling below those of clonotypes present in all four donors.

This clone showed up just once. Antigen specificity is unknown. The CDR3 totals 14 residues. Germline assignment: CDR1 SGHRS and CDR2 YFSETQ. Trimming took 0 bases from V and 5 from J, leaving 11 bases between them. The authors loaded 150 to 250 ng DNA, some 32,000 T cell genomes, into sorted-subset replicate PCRs. Assay used: immunoSEQ multiplex PCR; TCRdb lists only in-frame clones, some missing. The sample contains approximately 2.5 million clones, approximately 94% of which appear only once. V gene TRBV5-1 combines with J gene TRBJ2-5; D is perhaps TRBD1 (5 bases). Sequencing used naive CD4+ T cells from PBMCs. The sample's subset: CD45RA+ positively selected. The source of this sequence is a man younger than 30 in good health. Some clones in this sample may be carry-over from other donors' samples. The DNA for the CDR3 is TGCGCCAGCAGCTTGGGACAGCCTCGGGAGACCCAGTACTTC. Encoded protein: CASSLGQPRETQYF.